The clone carrying this T cell receptor (beta chain) has ten or more counts. MiXCR was run by TCRdb on the 5' RACE reads, yielding one entry per CDR3 protein. The repertoire holds about 50,000 distinct CDR3 sequences, with just over 3% as singletons. This sample was included in a study of neurological immune-mediated disorders. This clonotype originated in a woman in her fifties or sixties with multiple sclerosis. Specimen: PBMCs.

The CDR3 region has the DNA TGTGCCAGCAGCCAAGGGGAGGGGTTTGGCGGGGAGCTGTTTTTT. Protein product: CASSQGEGFGGELFF. The chain carries TRBV4-2 and TRBJ2-2; TRBD2 matches at 7 bases. V trimming: 1 base; J trimming: 7 bases; junction bases outside the gene matches: 6. This CDR3 region has 15 residues. Germline lookup yields CDR1 LGHNA and CDR2 YNFKEQ.